The T cell receptor beta chain under discussion was sequenced for a study of T-cell memory formation after mild COVID-19. Study overall: Among the donors, TCR clusters were largely specific to each donor.

The study, taken as a whole, reports: Contracting clones, day 15 to 85, had balanced CD4/CD8, and later expanders favored CD4+. Some clones that responded were present in memory (sampled pre-infection), which suggests cross-reactive memory joined.

This clonotype was counted at least ten times. The target antigen is unknown. The CDR3 runs 16 residues. Germline values: CDR1 SGHDT, CDR2 YYEEEE. V shed 3 bases, J shed 4 bases, and the junction held 5 bases outside the gene matches. TCRdb passed the 5' RACE reads through MiXCR, listing each CDR3 protein once. The sample has about 260,000 distinct CDR3 sequences; 7.5% to 9.5% are singletons. The specimen sequenced was PBMCs or a T cell subset sorted from them (not recorded which). The V gene is TRBV5-6, the J gene TRBJ2-3, with TRBD2 matching 13 bases. The TCR was taken from a man aged 18 to 29 who had mild COVID-19 (a few samples of this study predate the infection). Cell type and time point are not known. CDR3 loop: CASSSTSGGASDTQYF. CDR3 nucleotide sequence: TGTGCCAGCAGCTCCACTAGCGGGGGGGCCTCAGATACGCAGTATTTT.